This section outlines one T cell receptor beta chain sequence together with its context. Its antigen is unknown. A much more abundant neighbour one base away suggests this may be a read error. This entry is derived from a study of tumor and adjacent non-tumor tissue in lung cancer (dated by TCRdb to the late 2010s). Study-level background: Patients with adenocarcinoma (approximately twelve), squamous cell carcinoma (2) and small cell lung cancer (1) were included in the cohort. Ages among the approximately 15 patients ranged from about 31 to 85 years, there were approximately 10 men and 5 women, and disease was at TNM stage I to III. Sequencing generated a total of around 120 million productive TCRbeta reads, averaging around 4.3 million reads per sample. The study compared bulk TCRbeta repertoires between lung tumor tissue and matched distant non-tumor lung tissue from 15 lung cancer patients. TCRbeta CDR3 sequencing was performed on approximately 30 paired specimens, with one tumor sample and one normal lung sample collected per patient. Points the paper makes about the study in general: Tumor tissue showed significantly higher TCR diversity (inverse Simpson) than normal lung tissue, at about 400 vs 150 (P = 0.0075, Mann-Whitney U test). Neither the sequencing platform nor unique molecular identifiers are mentioned in the methods. A significantly larger cumulative share of the repertoire was made up by the top 100 clones in normal lung than in tumor tissue. Only approximately 14 patients were included in the cohort, and the need for larger samples and more detailed clinical data was noted by the authors. Because peripheral blood was not sequenced, blood TCRbeta repertoires in the lung cancer patients of the study were not examined. Significantly higher TCR diversity was found in younger patients, and higher tumor TCR diversity was associated with shorter overall and disease-free survival.

Library method: multiplex PCR. Sequencing took place on an Illumina HiSeq 2500. Following protocols modified from ARM-PCR, the researchers constructed TCRbeta libraries through three rounds of nested PCR with primers (Table S4). PCR products of 200-500 bp were gel-excised and purified with the QIAquick gel extraction kit before sequencing. Per the authors' processing: Reads were cleaned with Trimmomatic, merged with FLASH into complete CDR3 sequences, and assigned to V(D)J germline segments with MiTCR. VDJtools was used to compute clonal diversity as the inverse Simpson's index. Productive reads were defined as in-frame sequences without a premature stop codon. TCRdb itself trimmed the public reads at Q25 with fastp, ran MiXCR and retained productive beta chains. Records with the same CDR3 protein are collapsed into one entry carrying the most frequent genes and DNA. The V and J calls reflect TCRdb's pipeline rather than the authors' work. A total of over 110,000 distinct CDR3 sequences appear in this sample, around 60% of them only once. Of the sample, about 18% is held by the ten largest clones.

RNA was isolated from bulk, unsorted tissue, and RNA quality was assessed with a NanoDrop ND-1000 and an Agilent 2100. The donors were newly diagnosed lung cancer patients admitted for thoracic surgery in China from August to November 2014 who had not received prior chemotherapy. Anyone who had undergone radiotherapy or chemotherapy before, or who had another cancer at the same time, was left out of the study. Surgical tissue pieces of about 1-2.3 cm3 were preserved in RNAlater solution and were kept at -80 degrees C until use. CDR3 length: 14 amino acids, cysteine to phenylalanine. Only CDR3 DNA is held: 42 bases, read in frame from base 1.

The chain is assembled from TRBV12-3 or TRBV12-4 and TRBJ2-3, with an unclear D gene assignment. The sequence was obtained from a man aged 55 to 70 with small cell lung cancer. Sequenced sample: lung tumor tissue. The nucleotide sequence is TGTGCCAGCAGTTTAGAGGAAAGCATAGATACGCAGTATTTT. It encodes CASSLEESIDTQYF.